These T cell receptor beta chains were read from a single sample in a study of monozygotic twins with inflammatory bowel disease. TCRdb reprocessed the 5' RACE reads and reports one entry per CDR3 protein, with no DNA. This sample contains roughly 330,000 distinct CDR3 sequences. Sequenced material: blood. These receptors came from a human donor with ulcerative colitis or Crohn's disease, or a healthy co-twin of an affected twin (not recorded which). Each CDR3 is given with its conserved first and last residue. Each record gives: J gene, V gene, CDR3 protein.

j_call: TRBJ2-3
v_call: TRBV29-1
cdr3_aa: CSVVSPGGGDTQYF

j_call: TRBJ2-2
v_call: TRBV10-1
cdr3_aa: CATATTPDTGELFF

j_call: TRBJ2-2
v_call: TRBV20-1
cdr3_aa: CSARGLRGGTGELFF

j_call: TRBJ2-7
v_call: TRBV5-1
cdr3_aa: CASSPGGTGGYEQYF

j_call: TRBJ2-3
v_call: TRBV10-3
cdr3_aa: CATFLGQGRTDTQYF

j_call: TRBJ2-3
v_call: TRBV15
cdr3_aa: CATSSGPGTQYF

j_call: TRBJ2-1
v_call: TRBV7-8
cdr3_aa: CASSSTGTGPNEQFF

j_call: TRBJ2-5
v_call: TRBV15
cdr3_aa: CATSRGNQETQYF

j_call: TRBJ1-5
v_call: TRBV27
cdr3_aa: CASSIAGGSNQPQHF

j_call: TRBJ2-1
v_call: TRBV6-5
cdr3_aa: CASSYRLSSYNEQFF

j_call: TRBJ1-2
v_call: TRBV4-1
cdr3_aa: CASSHVSLPTLEGYTF

j_call: TRBJ1-5
v_call: TRBV20-1
cdr3_aa: CSARDGTKRVRNQPQHF

j_call: TRBJ1-5
v_call: TRBV30
cdr3_aa: CAWSVQKNQPQHF

j_call: TRBJ2-7
v_call: TRBV12-3/TRBV12-4
cdr3_aa: CASSPGGKEQYF

j_call: TRBJ1-5
v_call: TRBV28
cdr3_aa: CASRGQDRQPQHF

j_call: TRBJ2-1
v_call: TRBV29-1
cdr3_aa: CSVGGTSGQVQFF

j_call: TRBJ2-7
v_call: TRBV20-1
cdr3_aa: CSASTGGNYEQYF

j_call: TRBJ2-7
v_call: TRBV9
cdr3_aa: CASSVSSSTPYEQYF

j_call: TRBJ1-1
v_call: TRBV5-4
cdr3_aa: CASSLPDNPEAFF

j_call: TRBJ2-1
v_call: TRBV6-2/TRBV6-3
cdr3_aa: CASTWTVASDNEQFF

j_call: TRBJ2-5
v_call: TRBV7-9
cdr3_aa: CASSLRSGEVETQYF

j_call: TRBJ2-3
v_call: TRBV4-1
cdr3_aa: CASSQPSGAATDTQYF

j_call: TRBJ1-3
v_call: TRBV6-5
cdr3_aa: CASSYSGMGNTIYF

j_call: TRBJ1-4
v_call: TRBV6-1
cdr3_aa: CASSGAMEEKLFF

j_call: TRBJ2-5
v_call: TRBV5-1
cdr3_aa: CASSLEYGGAAQETQYF

j_call: TRBJ2-2
v_call: TRBV15
cdr3_aa: CATSSSRVGELFF

j_call: TRBJ1-3
v_call: TRBV10-3
cdr3_aa: CAITPDNVGNTIYF

j_call: TRBJ2-3
v_call: TRBV24-1
cdr3_aa: CATSDPGRVTTDTQYF

j_call: TRBJ2-3
v_call: TRBV10-3
cdr3_aa: CAISEGRSTDTQYF

j_call: TRBJ2-7
v_call: TRBV5-4
cdr3_aa: CASSKDRTYGGEQYF

j_call: TRBJ2-2
v_call: TRBV7-7
cdr3_aa: CASSHSGGDGELFF

j_call: TRBJ2-1
v_call: TRBV18
cdr3_aa: CASSPRVTNEQFF

j_call: TRBJ2-7
v_call: TRBV12-3/TRBV12-4
cdr3_aa: CASSLAHSSYEQYF

j_call: TRBJ2-1
v_call: TRBV19
cdr3_aa: CASSITSLSEQFF

j_call: TRBJ1-1
v_call: TRBV11-2
cdr3_aa: CASSLTRRTGGGNTEAFF

j_call: TRBJ1-4
v_call: TRBV5-1
cdr3_aa: CASGFTGGEKLFF

j_call: TRBJ2-2
v_call: TRBV5-1
cdr3_aa: CASSLLSGRLTGELFF

j_call: TRBJ1-4
v_call: TRBV6-5
cdr3_aa: CASSWGQVTTNEKLFF

j_call: TRBJ2-7
v_call: TRBV21-1
cdr3_aa: CASSKAYEQYF

j_call: TRBJ2-5
v_call: TRBV5-1
cdr3_aa: CASSPGDTRETQYF

j_call: TRBJ2-1
v_call: TRBV5-1
cdr3_aa: CASSFRDRSYNEQFF

j_call: TRBJ1-1
v_call: TRBV29-1
cdr3_aa: CSVEGGSRRNTEAFF

j_call: TRBJ2-3
v_call: TRBV18
cdr3_aa: CASSPPRGARTDTQYF

j_call: TRBJ2-7
v_call: TRBV6-5
cdr3_aa: CASSWGQGAYEQYF

j_call: TRBJ2-2
v_call: TRBV4-1
cdr3_aa: CASSQRDINTGELFF

j_call: TRBJ2-7
v_call: TRBV27
cdr3_aa: CASSLSGAHEQYF

j_call: TRBJ2-1
v_call: TRBV20-1
cdr3_aa: CSAPTRLAGDDNEQFF

j_call: TRBJ2-1
v_call: TRBV6-2/TRBV6-3
cdr3_aa: CASSRLAGGSYNEQFF

j_call: TRBJ2-2
v_call: TRBV20-1
cdr3_aa: CSAPSGTSGGPGELFF

j_call: TRBJ2-2
v_call: TRBV12-3/TRBV12-4
cdr3_aa: CACSLTGNTGELFF

j_call: TRBJ2-5
v_call: TRBV20-1
cdr3_aa: CSATGTSKETQYF